This record concerns one T cell receptor beta chain sequence. This clone has more than one count but fewer than ten. What antigen it recognizes has not been identified. No qualities accompany the bases; no much larger clone lies one base away. Preparation of the library involved the immunoSEQ multiplex PCR assay. For the multiplex PCR, a mixture combining 60 forward primers for TCR Vbeta segments and 13 reverse primers for TCR Jbeta segments was used. Amplification of the CDR3 region of rearranged TCR beta genes was performed with a multiplex PCR assay on genomic DNA. The amplified TCR beta libraries were sequenced on the Illumina HiSeq System as 87-base-pair reads. The paper's processing steps were these. Across the 700 or so repertoires, a later analysis counted roughly 77 million unique TCR beta chains, around 10 million of which were shared by at least two donors. A nearest-neighbor algorithm error-corrected the raw reads and collapsed the reads into unique sequences, merging closely related sequences to remove PCR and sequencing errors. Alignment of CDR3 sequences to IMGT reference sequences was used to assign V, D and J gene segments. For a sequence to be retained, a match of at least six nucleotides was required to both a V gene segment and a J gene segment. A rearrangement counted as productive if the CDR3 had no stop codons and remained in frame with V and J, and every other rearrangement counted as non-productive. CDR3 was defined according to IMGT convention as the region running from the second conserved V-encoded cysteine to the conserved J-encoded phenylalanine. In an earlier analysis of roughly 610 of the donors, sequences lacking an unambiguous match to a single V gene segment were excluded. In an earlier analysis of some 590 of the donors, a V segment was called functional when productive rearrangements were above 56.7%, and segregating when the standard deviation between donors exceeded 5%. A statistical classification framework was built for diagnosing cytomegalovirus status from the catalog of TCR beta chain sequences. A later analysis assigned V and J genes by comparing TCR nucleotide sequences with IMGT/GENE-DB human TR gene sequences. The TCRdist pipeline was used in a later analysis to assign CDR3 sequences and most-parsimonious VDJ recombination scenarios. In a later analysis, each TCR beta chain was defined by its CDR3 amino acid sequence together with its V-gene family, and reads lacking a unique V-gene family were excluded. To address suspected cross-contamination and a sequencing artifact, a later analysis removed under 600 highly shared, low-generation-probability nucleotide sequences. For each public chain, a later analysis derived a clonal expansion index from normalized ranks of inferred template counts within each repertoire. In a later analysis, generation probabilities were computed using a VDJ recombination model fitted to out-of-frame rearrangements, and the results were checked against IGoR. In a later analysis, TCR-TCR, TCR-HLA and TCR-CMV co-occurrence was scored with hypergeometric tests, and a repertoire-size bias correction was applied to TCR pairs. In a later analysis, false discovery rates were estimated by permuting HLA or CMV assignments 20 times. In a later analysis, co-occurring TCRs were grouped with DBSCAN, and TCRdist sequence similarity was added when clustering was performed within HLA-allele-positive subsets. Repertoires with fewer than 30,000 or more than 120,000 public chains were left out of co-occurrence clustering, as were a few repertoires with anomalous nucleotide sharing. Here the immuneACCESS table is served through TCRdb, limited to in-frame sequences with V and J called. Missing clones are a known gap in these copies; in checked studies unresolved V genes cover under half, and the rest lacks a known reason. The DNA was the basis for D and trimming; V, J and clone size are from that table. The sample table holds approximately 220,000 clones, of which roughly 80% were seen once. The ten largest clones add up to approximately 2.9% of the sample.

There are 14 amino acids in the CDR3, from cysteine to phenylalanine inclusive. Here the CDR3 DNA is all that survives: 42 bases in frame from base 1. V loses 1 base at its end and J loses 5 bases; junction bases beyond the gene matches: 0. The germline V gene supplies CDR1 SNHLY and CDR2 FYNNEI. These data come from a study of cytomegalovirus exposure and HLA in healthy donors listed by TCRdb under 2017. About the investigation overall: An earlier analysis of several hundred of the donors reported approximately 290 Gb of sequence data and 117 million unique TCR beta sequences from roughly 180 million T cells. Among some 400 genotyped donors of the cohort, an average of approximately 220,000 unique TCR beta nucleotide sequences was sequenced per donor, of which about 20% were non-productive. Typing coverage varied by locus: roughly 620-640 donors for A, B, C, DRB1 and DQB1; under 550 for DQA1; approximately 610 for DPA1; 400 to 480 for DPB1. To predict cytomegalovirus infection status, the study brought together high-throughput TCR immunosequencing, statistical association of individual TCRs with disease status, and machine learning. HLA typing covered class I and class II loci at four-digit resolution. A later genetic analysis used genome-wide SNP genotypes for about 65% of the roughly 700 donors, treating that subset as a discovery cohort. Donor age, sex, ethnicity and CMV serostatus were collected together with the repertoire data. An early release covering about 600 HLA-typed donors comprised approximately 290 gigabases of sequencing data and 85 million to 100 million unique TCR sequences. A later analysis re-analyzed previously published TCR beta repertoires from roughly 600 donors and added high-resolution HLA genotyping to study TCR occurrence patterns. The study aimed to test whether cataloging public T cell receptors could reveal signatures of past pathogen exposure. Five DR-DQ haplotypes were treated as single units for association and clustering because of strong linkage in the cohort. In the later analysis, no new phenotypic data were used to find candidate immune exposures; instead, reliance was placed on TCR beta sequences and their occurrence across donors. The genetic ancestry cluster associated with self-reported Caucasian donors included around 76% of the roughly 360 genotyped donors. The study profiled the T cell repertoires of about 720 subjects by immunosequencing and related them to cytomegalovirus serostatus. To decide whether each TCR beta V gene segment behaved as functional or pseudogenic, an earlier analysis of fewer than 750 of the donors relied on high-throughput TCR beta sequencing. Besides the first cohort of approximately 710 subjects, a separate validation cohort made up of some 110 different subjects was used. Every discovery cohort repertoire had been produced on one sequencing platform.

The cohort comprised 670 or so healthy bone marrow donors. Cohort members were all nominally healthy when sampled, although unrecorded immune exposures were likely present. The donor was CMV seronegative and belonged to the group of approximately 320 seronegative cohort members. Every donor gave a peripheral blood sample, and the peripheral blood mononuclear cells from that sample were used for TCR beta sequencing. The Qiagen DNeasy Blood Extraction Kit was used to extract genomic DNA from the blood cell samples. Points the paper makes about the study in general: A later analysis associated about 17,000 TCR beta sequences with specific HLA alleles at a false discovery rate of 0.05. A later genetic analysis associated a missense DCLRE1C variant with V-gene and J-gene trimming of TCR beta chains, and an independent cohort replicated the association. The cohort was sequenced for TCR beta chains only, and without alpha or paired-chain data the features that could be detected were limited. According to a later genetic analysis, donors in an Asian-associated ancestry cluster had fewer N-insertions in productive TCRs than the roughly 670-donor mean. The study gave a list of 150 to 200 TCR beta chains associated with cytomegalovirus. The presence/absence analyses assumed that sequencing depth was roughly uniform across donors, and that assumption may not be true. Some 16 rarely observed V segments, including chromosome 9 orphons, were excluded from the earlier analysis of 550 to 700 of the donors because counts were too low. Because HLA typing was unavailable for some donors at each locus, only the typed subset was used in association tests. A cluster of highly shared sequence variants was judged likely to be a technical artifact of the sequencing pipeline. Immune exposure information for the cohort was limited to CMV serostatus. Some IMGT-functional V segments, including TRBV6-2 and TRBV6-3, could not be distinguished by the 87-base-pair reads and were therefore excluded. According to the authors, the approach could potentially be generalized to other disease states and immunological phenotypes. A later analysis reported that several top co-occurrence clusters appeared linked to parvovirus B19, influenza, CMV and Epstein-Barr virus. The classifier was reported to diagnose cytomegalovirus status with high specificity and sensitivity in both the original and validation cohorts. Assigning TCR associations to individual alleles was difficult when HLA alleles, especially DR and DQ, strongly co-occurred. A further reported finding was that TCR beta sequences accurately predicted the HLA-A and HLA-B alleles for most subjects in the first cohort. Compared with equally common non-associated chains, HLA-associated TCR beta chains in a later analysis were more clonally expanded and had lower generation probabilities. In vitro tests confirmed that a few of the cytomegalovirus-associated TCR beta chains recognize cytomegalovirus antigens. A later analysis found that TCR association rates varied across HLA loci, with DRB1 alleles showing the most associated TCRs and HLA-C alleles the fewest. Most TCR sequences were observed very rarely across donors, whereas some public TCRs were present in many individuals. Correlated functional status among segregating V segments might be attributable to linkage disequilibrium, but an unknown experimental factor could not be ruled out. According to a later analysis, most CMV-associated TCR beta chains appeared to be HLA-restricted, and the HLA associations seemed to be driven largely by CMV exposure. An earlier analysis of 587 of the donors showed that most TCR beta V segments appeared in productive rearrangements either about 90% or about 30% of the time, which broadly matched IMGT annotations.

This receptor chain uses TRBV2 and TRBJ2-3, with 10 bases matching TRBD2. Sequencing was done on a sample of PBMCs. The clonotype was recovered from a man aged 30 to 45 in good health and CMV-seronegative. The CDR3 sequence is CASSEVAGGDTQYF. The nucleotides read TGTGCCAGCAGTGAAGTAGCGGGGGGAGATACGCAGTATTTT.